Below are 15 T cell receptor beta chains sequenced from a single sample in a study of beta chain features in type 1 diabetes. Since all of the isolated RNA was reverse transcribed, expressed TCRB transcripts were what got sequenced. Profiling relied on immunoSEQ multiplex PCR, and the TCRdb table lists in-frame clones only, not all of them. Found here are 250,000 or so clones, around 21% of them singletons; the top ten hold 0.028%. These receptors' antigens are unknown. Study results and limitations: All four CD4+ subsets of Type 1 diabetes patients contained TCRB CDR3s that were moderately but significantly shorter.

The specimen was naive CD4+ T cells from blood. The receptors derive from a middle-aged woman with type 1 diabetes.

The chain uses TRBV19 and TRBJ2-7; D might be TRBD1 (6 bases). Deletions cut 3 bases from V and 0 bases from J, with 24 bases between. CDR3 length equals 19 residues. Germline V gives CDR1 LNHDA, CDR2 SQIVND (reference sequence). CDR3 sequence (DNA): TGTGCCAGTAGTATCCTCGTATCGGGACACTATGAGGACTCCTACGAGCAGTACTTC. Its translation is CASSILVSGHYEDSYEQYF.

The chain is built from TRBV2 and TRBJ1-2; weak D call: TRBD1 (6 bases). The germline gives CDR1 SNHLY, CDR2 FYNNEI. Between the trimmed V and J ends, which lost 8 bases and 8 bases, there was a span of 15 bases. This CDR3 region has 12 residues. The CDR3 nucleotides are TGTGCCAGCCACCTGGGGGCGGGCGGCTACACCTTC. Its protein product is CASHLGAGGYTF.

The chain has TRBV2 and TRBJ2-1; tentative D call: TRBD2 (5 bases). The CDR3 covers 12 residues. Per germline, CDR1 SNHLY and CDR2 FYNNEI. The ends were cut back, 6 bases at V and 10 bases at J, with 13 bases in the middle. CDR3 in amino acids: CASSPGSSEQFF. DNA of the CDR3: TGTGCCAGCAGCCCGGGGTCATCCGAGCAGTTCTTC.

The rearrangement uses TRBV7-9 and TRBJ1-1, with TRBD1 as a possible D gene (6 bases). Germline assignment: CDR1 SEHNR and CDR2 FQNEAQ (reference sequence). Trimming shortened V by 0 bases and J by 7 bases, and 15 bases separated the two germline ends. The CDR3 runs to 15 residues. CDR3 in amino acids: CASSLAGTPYDEAFF. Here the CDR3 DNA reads TGTGCCAGCAGCTTAGCCGGGACACCGTATGATGAAGCTTTCTTT.

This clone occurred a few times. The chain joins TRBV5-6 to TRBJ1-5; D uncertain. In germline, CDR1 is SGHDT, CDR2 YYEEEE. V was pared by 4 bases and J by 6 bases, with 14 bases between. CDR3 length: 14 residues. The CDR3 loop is CASSGFGNGQPQHF. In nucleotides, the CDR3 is TGTGCCAGCAGCGGGTTCGGGAACGGTCAGCCCCAGCATTTT.

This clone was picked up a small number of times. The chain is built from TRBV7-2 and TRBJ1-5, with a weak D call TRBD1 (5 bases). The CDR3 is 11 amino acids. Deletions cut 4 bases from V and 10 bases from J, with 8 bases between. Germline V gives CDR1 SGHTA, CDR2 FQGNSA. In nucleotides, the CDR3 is TGTGCCAGCAGCTCCGGGGGTCCCCAGCATTTT. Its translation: CASSSGGPQHF.

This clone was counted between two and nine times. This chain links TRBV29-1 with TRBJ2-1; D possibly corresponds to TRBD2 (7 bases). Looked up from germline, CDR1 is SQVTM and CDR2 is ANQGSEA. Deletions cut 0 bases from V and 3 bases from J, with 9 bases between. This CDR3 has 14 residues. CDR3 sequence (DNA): TGCAGCGTTGAAGAAGGGGGGGGCTACAATGAGCAGTTCTTC. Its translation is CSVEEGGGYNEQFF.

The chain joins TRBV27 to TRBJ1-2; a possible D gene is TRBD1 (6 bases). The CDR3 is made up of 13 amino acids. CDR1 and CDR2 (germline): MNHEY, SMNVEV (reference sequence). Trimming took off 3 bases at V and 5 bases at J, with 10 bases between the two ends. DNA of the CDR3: TGTGCCAGCAGTTTCAGGGGCTGGTATGGCTACACCTTC. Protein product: CASSFRGWYGYTF.

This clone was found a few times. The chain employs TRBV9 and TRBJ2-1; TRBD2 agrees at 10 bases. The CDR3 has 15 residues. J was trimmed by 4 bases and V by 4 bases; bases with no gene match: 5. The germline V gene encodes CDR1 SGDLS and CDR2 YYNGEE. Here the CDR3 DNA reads TGTGCCAGCAGCCCGTGGACTAGCGGATACAATGAGCAGTTCTTC. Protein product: CASSPWTSGYNEQFF.

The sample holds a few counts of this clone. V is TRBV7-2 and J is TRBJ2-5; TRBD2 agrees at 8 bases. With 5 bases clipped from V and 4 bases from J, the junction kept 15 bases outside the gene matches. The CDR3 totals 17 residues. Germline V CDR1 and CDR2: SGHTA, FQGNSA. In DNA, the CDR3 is TGTGCCAGCAGCCCATTTACCGGGACTAGATCTTCAGAGACCCAGTACTTC. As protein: CASSPFTGTRSSETQYF.

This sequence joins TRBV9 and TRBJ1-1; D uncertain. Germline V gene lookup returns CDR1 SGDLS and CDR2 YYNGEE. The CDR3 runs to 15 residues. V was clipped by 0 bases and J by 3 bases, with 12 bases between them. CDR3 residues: CASSVDAGWDTEAFF. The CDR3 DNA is TGTGCCAGCAGCGTAGATGCGGGGTGGGACACTGAAGCTTTCTTT.

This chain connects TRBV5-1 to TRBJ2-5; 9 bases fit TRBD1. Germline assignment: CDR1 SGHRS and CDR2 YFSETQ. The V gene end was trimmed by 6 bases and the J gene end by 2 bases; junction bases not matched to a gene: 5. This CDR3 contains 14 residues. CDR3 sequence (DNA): TGCGCCAGCACCCCGGGGACAGGGCAAGAGACCCAGTACTTC. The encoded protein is CASTPGTGQETQYF.

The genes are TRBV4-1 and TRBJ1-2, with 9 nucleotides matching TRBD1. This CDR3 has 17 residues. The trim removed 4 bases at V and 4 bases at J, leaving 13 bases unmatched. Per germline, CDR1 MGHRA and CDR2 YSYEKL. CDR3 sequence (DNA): TGCGCCAGCAGCCGTCAGGGACAGGGAGTAATTCCCTATGGCTACACCTTC. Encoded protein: CASSRQGQGVIPYGYTF.

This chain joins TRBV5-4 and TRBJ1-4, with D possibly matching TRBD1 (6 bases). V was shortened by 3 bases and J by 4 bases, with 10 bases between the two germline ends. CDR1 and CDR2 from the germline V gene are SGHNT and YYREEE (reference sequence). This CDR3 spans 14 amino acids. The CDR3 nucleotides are TGTGCCAGCAGCTCTCAGGGGAATAATGAAAAACTGTTTTTT. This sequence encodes CASSSQGNNEKLFF.

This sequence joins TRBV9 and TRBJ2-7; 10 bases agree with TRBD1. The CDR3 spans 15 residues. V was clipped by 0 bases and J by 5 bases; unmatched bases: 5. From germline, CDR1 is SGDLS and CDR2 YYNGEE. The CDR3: CASSVEGTGDHEQYF. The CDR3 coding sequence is TGTGCCAGCAGCGTAGAAGGGACAGGGGACCACGAGCAGTACTTC.